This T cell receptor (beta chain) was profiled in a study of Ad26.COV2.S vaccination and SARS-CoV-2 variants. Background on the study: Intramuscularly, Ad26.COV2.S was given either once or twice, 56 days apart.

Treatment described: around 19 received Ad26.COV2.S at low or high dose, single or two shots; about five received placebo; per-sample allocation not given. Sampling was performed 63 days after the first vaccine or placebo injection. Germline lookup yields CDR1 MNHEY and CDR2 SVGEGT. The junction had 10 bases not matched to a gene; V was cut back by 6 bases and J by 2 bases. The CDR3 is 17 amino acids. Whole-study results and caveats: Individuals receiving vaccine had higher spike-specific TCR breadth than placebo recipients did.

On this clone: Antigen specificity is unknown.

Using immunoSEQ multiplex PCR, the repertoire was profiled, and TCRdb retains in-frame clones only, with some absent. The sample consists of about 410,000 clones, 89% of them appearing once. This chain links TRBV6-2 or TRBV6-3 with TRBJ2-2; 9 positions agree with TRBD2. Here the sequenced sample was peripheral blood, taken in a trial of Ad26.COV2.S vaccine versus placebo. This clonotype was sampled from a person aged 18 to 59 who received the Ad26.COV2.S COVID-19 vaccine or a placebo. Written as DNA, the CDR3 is TGTGCCAGCAGCCCTGTTAGCGGGAGAGGCAACACCGGGGAGCTGTTTTTT. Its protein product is CASSPVSGRGNTGELFF.